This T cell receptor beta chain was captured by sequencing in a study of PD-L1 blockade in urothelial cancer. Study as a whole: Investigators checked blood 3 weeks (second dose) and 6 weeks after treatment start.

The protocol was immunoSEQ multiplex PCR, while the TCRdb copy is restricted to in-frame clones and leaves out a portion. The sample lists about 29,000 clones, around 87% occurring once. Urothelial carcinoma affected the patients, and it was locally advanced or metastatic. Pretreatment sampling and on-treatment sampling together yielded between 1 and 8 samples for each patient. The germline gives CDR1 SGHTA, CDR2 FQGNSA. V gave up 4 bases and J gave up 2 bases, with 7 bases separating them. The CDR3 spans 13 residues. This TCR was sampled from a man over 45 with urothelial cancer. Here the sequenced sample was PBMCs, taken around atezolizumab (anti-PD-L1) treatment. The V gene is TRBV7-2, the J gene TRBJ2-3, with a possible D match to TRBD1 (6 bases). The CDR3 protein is CASSSGVTDTQYF. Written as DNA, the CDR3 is TGTGCCAGCAGCTCAGGGGTCACAGATACGCAGTATTTT.